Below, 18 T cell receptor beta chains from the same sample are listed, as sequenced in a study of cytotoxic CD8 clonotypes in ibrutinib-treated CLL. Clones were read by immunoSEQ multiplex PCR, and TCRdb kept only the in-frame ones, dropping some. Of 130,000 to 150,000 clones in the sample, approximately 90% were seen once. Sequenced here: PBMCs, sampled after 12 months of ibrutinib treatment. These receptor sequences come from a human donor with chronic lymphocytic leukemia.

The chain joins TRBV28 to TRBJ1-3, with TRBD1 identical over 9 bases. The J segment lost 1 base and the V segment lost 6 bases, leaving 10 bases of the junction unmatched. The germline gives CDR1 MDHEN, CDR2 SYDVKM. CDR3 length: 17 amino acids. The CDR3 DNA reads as TGTGCCAGCAGCCCTATAACAGGGGGCGCATCTGGAAACACCATATATTTT. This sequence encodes CASSPITGGASGNTIYF.

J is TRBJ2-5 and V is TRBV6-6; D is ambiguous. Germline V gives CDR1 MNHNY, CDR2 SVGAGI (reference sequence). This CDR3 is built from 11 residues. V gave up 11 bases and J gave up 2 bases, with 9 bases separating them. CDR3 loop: CAARRQETQYF. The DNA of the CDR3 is TGTGCCGCGCGGCGGCAAGAGACCCAGTACTTC.

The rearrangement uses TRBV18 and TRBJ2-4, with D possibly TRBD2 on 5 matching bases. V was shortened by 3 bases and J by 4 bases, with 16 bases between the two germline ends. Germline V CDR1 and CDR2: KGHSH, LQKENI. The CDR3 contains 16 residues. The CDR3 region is CASSPPPSSSKNIQYF. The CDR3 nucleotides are TGTGCCAGCTCACCGCCTCCATCTAGCTCAAAAAACATTCAGTACTTC. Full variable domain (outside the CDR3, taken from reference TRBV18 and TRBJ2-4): NAGVMQNPRHLVRRRGQEARLRCSPMKGHSHVYWYRQLPEEGLKFMVYLQKENIIDESGMPKERFSAEFPKEGPSILRIQQVVRGDSAAYFCASSPPPSSSKNIQYFGAGTRLSVL.

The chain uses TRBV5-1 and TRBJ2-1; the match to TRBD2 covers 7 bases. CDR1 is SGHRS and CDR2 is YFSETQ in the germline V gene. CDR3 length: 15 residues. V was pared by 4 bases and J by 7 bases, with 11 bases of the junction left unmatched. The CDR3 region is CASSITGTNGNEQFF. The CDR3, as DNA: TGCGCCAGCAGCATAACCGGGACTAACGGTAATGAGCAGTTCTTC.

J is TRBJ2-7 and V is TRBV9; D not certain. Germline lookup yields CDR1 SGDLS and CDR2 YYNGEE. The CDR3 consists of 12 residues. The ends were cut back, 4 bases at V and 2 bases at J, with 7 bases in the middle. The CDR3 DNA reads TGTGCCAGCAGCAGAGGACCCTACGAGCAGTACTTC. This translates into CASSRGPYEQYF.

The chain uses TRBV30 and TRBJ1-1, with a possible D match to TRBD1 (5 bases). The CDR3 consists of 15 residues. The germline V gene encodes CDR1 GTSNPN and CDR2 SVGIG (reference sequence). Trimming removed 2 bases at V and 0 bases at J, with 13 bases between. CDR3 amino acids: CAWSPRGQMNTEAFF. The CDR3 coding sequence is TGTGCCTGGAGTCCCCGAGGACAAATGAACACTGAAGCTTTCTTT.

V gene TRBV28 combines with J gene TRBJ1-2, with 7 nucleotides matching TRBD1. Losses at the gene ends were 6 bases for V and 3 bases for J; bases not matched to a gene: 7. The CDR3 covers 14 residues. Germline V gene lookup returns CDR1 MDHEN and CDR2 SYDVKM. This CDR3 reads CASSRDRVDYGYTF. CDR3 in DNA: TGTGCCAGCAGCCGAGACAGGGTAGACTATGGCTACACCTTC.

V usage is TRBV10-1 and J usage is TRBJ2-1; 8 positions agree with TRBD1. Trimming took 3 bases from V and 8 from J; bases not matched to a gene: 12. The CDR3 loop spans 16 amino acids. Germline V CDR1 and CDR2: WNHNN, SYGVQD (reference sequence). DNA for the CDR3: TGCGCCAGCAGTGATAATGGGGCAGGGGGCCTAGATGAGCAGTTCTTC. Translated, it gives CASSDNGAGGLDEQFF.

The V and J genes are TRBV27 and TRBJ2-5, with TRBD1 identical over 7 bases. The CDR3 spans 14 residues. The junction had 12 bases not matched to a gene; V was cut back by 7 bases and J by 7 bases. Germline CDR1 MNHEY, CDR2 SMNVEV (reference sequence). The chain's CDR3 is CASTPGQPGATQYF. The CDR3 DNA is TGTGCCAGCACCCCGGGACAGCCAGGGGCGACCCAGTACTTC.

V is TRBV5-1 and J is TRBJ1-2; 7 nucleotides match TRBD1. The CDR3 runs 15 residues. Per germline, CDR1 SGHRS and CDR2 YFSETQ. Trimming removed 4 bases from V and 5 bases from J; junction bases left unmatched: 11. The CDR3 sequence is CASSGSTAGGYGYTF. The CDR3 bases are TGCGCCAGCAGCGGATCCACCGCAGGGGGGTATGGCTACACCTTC. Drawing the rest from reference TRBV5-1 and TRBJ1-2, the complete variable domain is KAGVTQTPRYLIKTRGQQVTLSCSPISGHRSVSWYQQTPGQGLQFLFEYFSETQRNKGNFPGRFSGRQFSNSRSEMNVSTLELGDSALYLCASSGSTAGGYGYTFGSGTRLTVV.

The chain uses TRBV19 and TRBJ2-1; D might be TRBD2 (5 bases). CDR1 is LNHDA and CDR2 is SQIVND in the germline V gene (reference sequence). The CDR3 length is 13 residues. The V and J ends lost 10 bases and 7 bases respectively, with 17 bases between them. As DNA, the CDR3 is TGTGCCACCCAGCGGTCTGAAGTAAATGAGCAGTTCTTC. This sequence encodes CATQRSEVNEQFF.

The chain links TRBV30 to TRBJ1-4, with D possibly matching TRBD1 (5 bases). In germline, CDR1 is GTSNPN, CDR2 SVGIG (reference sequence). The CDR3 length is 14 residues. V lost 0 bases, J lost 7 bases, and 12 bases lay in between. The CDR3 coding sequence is TGTGCCTGGAGTGTACAGGCCCCTTCTGAAAAACTGTTTTTT. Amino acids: CAWSVQAPSEKLFF. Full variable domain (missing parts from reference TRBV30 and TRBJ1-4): SQTIHQWPATLVQPVGSPLSLECTVEGTSNPNLYWYRQAAGRGLQLLFYSVGIGQISSEVPQNLSASRPQDRQFILSSKKLLLSDSGFYLCAWSVQAPSEKLFFGSGTQLSVL.

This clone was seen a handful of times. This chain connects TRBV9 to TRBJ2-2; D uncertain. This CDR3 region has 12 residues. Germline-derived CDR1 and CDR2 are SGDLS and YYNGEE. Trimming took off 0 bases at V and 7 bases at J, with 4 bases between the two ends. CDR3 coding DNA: TGTGCCAGCAGCGTAGCTTACGGGGAGCTGTTTTTT. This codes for CASSVAYGELFF.

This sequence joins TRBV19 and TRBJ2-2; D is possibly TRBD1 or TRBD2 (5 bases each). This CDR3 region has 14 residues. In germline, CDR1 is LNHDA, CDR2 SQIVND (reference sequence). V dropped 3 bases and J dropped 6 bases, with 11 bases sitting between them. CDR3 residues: CASSIDSGSGELFF. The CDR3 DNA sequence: TGTGCCAGTAGTATTGACAGCGGATCCGGGGAGCTGTTTTTT. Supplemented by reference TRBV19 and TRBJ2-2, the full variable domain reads DGGITQSPKYLFRKEGQNVTLSCEQNLNHDAMYWYRQDPGQGLRLIYYSQIVNDFQKGDIAEGYSVSREKKESFPLTVTSAQKNPTAFYLCASSIDSGSGELFFGEGSRLTVL.

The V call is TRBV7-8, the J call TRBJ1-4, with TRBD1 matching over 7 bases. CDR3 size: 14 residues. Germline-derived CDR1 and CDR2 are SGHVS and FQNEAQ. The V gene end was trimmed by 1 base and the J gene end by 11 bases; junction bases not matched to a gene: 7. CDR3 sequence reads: CASSLGLQGGKLFF. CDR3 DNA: TGTGCCAGCAGCTTAGGTCTGCAGGGGGGGAAACTGTTTTTT. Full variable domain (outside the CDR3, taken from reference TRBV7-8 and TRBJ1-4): GAGVSQSPRYKVAKRGQDVALRCDPISGHVSLFWYQQALGQGPEFLTYFQNEAQLDKSGLPSDRFFAERPEGSVSTLKIQRTQQEDSAVYLCASSLGLQGGKLFFGSGTQLSVL.

This CDR3 reads CASSLASSGGYNEQFF. CDR3 bases: TGTGCCAGCAGCTTAGCGAGTTCAGGCGGCTACAATGAGCAGTTCTTC. The chain carries TRBV7-2 and TRBJ2-1; D remains unclear. In germline, CDR1 is SGHTA, CDR2 FQGNSA. The CDR3 has 16 residues. V shed 0 bases and J shed 3 bases, with 12 bases lying between them.

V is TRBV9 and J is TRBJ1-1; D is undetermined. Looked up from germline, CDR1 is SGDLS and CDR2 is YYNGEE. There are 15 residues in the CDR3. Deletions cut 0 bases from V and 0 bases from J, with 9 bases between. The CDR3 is CASSVDSNLNTEAFF. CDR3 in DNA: TGTGCCAGCAGCGTAGACAGCAACCTGAACACTGAAGCTTTCTTT. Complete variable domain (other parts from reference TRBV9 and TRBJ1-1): DSGVTQTPKHLITATGQRVTLRCSPRSGDLSVYWYQQSLDQGLQFLIQYYNGEERAKGNILERFSAQQFPDLHSELNLSSLELGDSALYFCASSVDSNLNTEAFFGQGTRLTVV.

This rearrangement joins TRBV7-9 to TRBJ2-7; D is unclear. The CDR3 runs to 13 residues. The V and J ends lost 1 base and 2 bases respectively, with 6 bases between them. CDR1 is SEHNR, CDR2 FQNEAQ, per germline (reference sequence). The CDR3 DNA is TGTGCCAGCAGCTTAGAAGGGACCTACGAGCAGTACTTC. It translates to CASSLEGTYEQYF.